The 5 T cell receptor beta chains below were found in one sample sequenced in a study of blood T cell repertoires in COVID-19. The table came from immunoSEQ multiplex PCR; TCRdb's copy has only in-frame clones and leaves some out. The sample has 130,000 or so clones, roughly 84% seen once. The sequenced material came from PBMCs or T cells enriched from blood (not recorded which). The receptor source for this set is a woman in her twenties or thirties who had recovered from COVID-19.

This chain joins TRBV3-1 (or the pseudogene TRBV3-2) and TRBJ2-2; 7 bases match TRBD2. V shed 4 bases, J shed 2 bases, and the junction held 4 bases outside the gene matches. Germline CDR1 LGHDT, CDR2 YNNKEL (reference sequence). The CDR3 totals 15 residues. Written as DNA, the CDR3 is TGTGCCAGCAGCCGAGCGGGGCTAAACACCGGGGAGCTGTTTTTT. Translating gives CASSRAGLNTGELFF.

The chain employs TRBV7-3 and TRBJ1-1; 7 nucleotides align to TRBD1. The V gene's germline CDR1 is SGHTA and CDR2 FQGTGA. V trimming: 4 bases; J trimming: 1 base; junction bases outside the gene matches: 12. This CDR3 spans 17 amino acids. As DNA, the CDR3 is TGTGCCAGCAGCTCGCCCGGGGCCCACAGGGGGAACACTGAAGCTTTCTTT. This gives the protein CASSSPGAHRGNTEAFF.

This chain links TRBV28 with TRBJ2-2; 11 positions match TRBD2. The CDR3 has 16 amino acids. Germline CDR1 is MDHEN and CDR2 is SYDVKM. Trimming cost V 7 bases and J 4 bases; bases outside gene matches: 8. The CDR3 loop is CASIPGTSGSTGELFF. The CDR3 bases are TGTGCCAGCATCCCCGGGACTAGCGGTTCCACCGGGGAGCTGTTTTTT.

The genes are TRBV5-1 and TRBJ2-5; TRBD2 matches at 7 bases. After removal of 4 bases from V and 5 bases from J, the junction contained 8 bases not matched to a gene. The CDR3 runs 14 residues. Germline CDR1 is SGHRS and CDR2 is YFSETQ. The CDR3 reads CASSPRGDGETQYF. In DNA, the CDR3 is TGCGCCAGCAGCCCCCGGGGGGATGGGGAGACCCAGTACTTC.

This clone was observed a single time. The CDR3 protein is CASSQQGASFEPQHF. Written as DNA, the CDR3 is TGCGCCAGCAGCCAGCAGGGGGCATCCTTTGAGCCCCAGCATTTT. The rearrangement links TRBV4-1 to TRBJ1-5, with 8 bases fitting TRBD1. Germline V gene lookup returns CDR1 MGHRA and CDR2 YSYEKL. The ends lost 3 bases at V and 8 bases at J; junction bases unmatched: 9. The CDR3 length is 15 residues.